This TCR beta chain was recorded in a study of blood T cell repertoires in COVID-19. The germline V gene encodes CDR1 SGHDT and CDR2 YYEEEE. Trimming cost V 4 bases and J 5 bases, with 24 bases left between them. CDR3 length: 17 amino acids. Some clones are missing from TCRdb's copy, which holds only in-frame ones; the method was immunoSEQ multiplex PCR. Counted here are about 300,000 clones, 80% to 90% occurring once; the ten biggest clones make up approximately 1.6%. Sequences were obtained from peripheral blood. This TCR was recovered from a woman aged 40-49 years who had recovered from COVID-19. The chain joins TRBV5-6 to TRBJ1-2, with no clear D. CDR3 sequence: CASSAPHIIGSPYGYTF. DNA for the CDR3: TGTGCCAGCAGCGCCCCCCACATCATTGGGAGTCCTTATGGCTACACCTTC.